This entry features one T cell receptor (beta chain) sequence. Authors' data handling: Estimation of nucleated cell counts was performed using reference gene primer amplification. Sequencing used immunoSEQ multiplex PCR; TCRdb keeps in-frame clones, though not all of them. That table gives V, J and clone size, and the DNA gave D and trimming. The table records fewer than 250,000 clones, approximately 90% of them present only once. This record belongs to a study of blood T cell repertoires in COVID-19. Germline values: CDR1 SNHLY, CDR2 FYNNEI. With 10 bases removed from V and 9 bases from J, the gap between germline ends came to 16 bases. This CDR3 comprises 12 residues.

The sample was peripheral blood. This clonotype was obtained from a woman aged 40 to 50 with acute or convalescent COVID-19. This chain links TRBV2 with TRBJ1-5; D is undetermined. CDR3 coding DNA: TGTGCCACACGGCAGTCGAGAGGGCCCCAGCATTTT. Translating gives CATRQSRGPQHF. The full variable domain, its missing parts supplied by reference TRBV2 and TRBJ1-5, is EPEVTQTPSHQVTQMGQEVILRCVPISNHLYFYWYRQILGQKVEFLVSFYNNEISEKSEIFDDQFSVERPDGSNFTLKIRSTKLEDSAMYFCATRQSRGPQHFGDGTRLSIL.